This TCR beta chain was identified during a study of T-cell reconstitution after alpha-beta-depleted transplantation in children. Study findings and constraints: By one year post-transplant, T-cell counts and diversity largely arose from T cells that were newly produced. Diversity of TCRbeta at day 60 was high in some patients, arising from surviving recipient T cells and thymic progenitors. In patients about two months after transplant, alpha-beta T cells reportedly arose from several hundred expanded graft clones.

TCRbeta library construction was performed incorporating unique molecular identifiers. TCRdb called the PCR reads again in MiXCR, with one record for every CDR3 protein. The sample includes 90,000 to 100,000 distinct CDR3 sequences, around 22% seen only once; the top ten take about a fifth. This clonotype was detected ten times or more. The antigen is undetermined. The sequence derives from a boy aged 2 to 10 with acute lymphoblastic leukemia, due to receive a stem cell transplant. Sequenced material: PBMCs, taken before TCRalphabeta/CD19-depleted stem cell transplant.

The CDR3 spells CSVAGEPFTDTQYF. CDR3 sequence (DNA): TGCAGCGTTGCGGGGGAACCTTTCACAGATACGCAGTATTTT. V is TRBV29-1 and J is TRBJ2-3; D is possibly TRBD2 (6 bases). The CDR3 spans 14 residues. The V and J ends lost 4 bases and 2 bases respectively, with 13 bases between them. The germline V gene encodes CDR1 SQVTM and CDR2 ANQGSEA.